This T cell receptor (beta chain) appears in the sequencing data of a study of blood T cell repertoires in COVID-19. Study summary: Some COVID-19 samples were acute and others convalescent; all came from the United States, Italy and Spain.

In the original workflow: Scientists estimated how many nucleated cells there were by amplifying reference gene primers. Using immunoSEQ multiplex PCR, the repertoire was profiled, and TCRdb retains in-frame clones only, with some absent. Clone size and the V and J calls come from that table; the DNA yielded D and trimming. The sample lists hundreds of thousands of clones; around nine tenths were seen once. The CDR3 is made up of 11 amino acids. Germline assignment: CDR1 SNHLY and CDR2 FYNNEI. The V end lost 5 bases, the J end lost 4 bases, and 6 bases lay between the germline ends. The sample taken for sequencing was peripheral blood. The TCR was taken from a man aged 35 to 55 with acute or convalescent COVID-19. The genes are TRBV2 and TRBJ2-7; D remains unclear. The CDR3, as DNA: TGTGCCAGCAGTTTCATTTACGAGCAGTACTTC. Amino acid sequence: CASSFIYEQYF. The full variable domain, completed using reference TRBV2 and TRBJ2-7, is EPEVTQTPSHQVTQMGQEVILRCVPISNHLYFYWYRQILGQKVEFLVSFYNNEISEKSEIFDDQFSVERPDGSNFTLKIRSTKLEDSAMYFCASSFIYEQYFGPGTRLTVT.